Listed below are T cell receptor beta chains from one sample, sequenced in a study of cytomegalovirus exposure and HLA in healthy donors. Profiled with immunoSEQ multiplex PCR; TCRdb holds only in-frame clones, not every one. The listing contains under 100,000 clones. The sequencing input was PBMCs. Source of these receptors: a man younger than 45 in good health and CMV-seronegative. Both conserved end residues are part of each CDR3. Each record gives: D gene, J gene, clone size, V gene, CDR3 protein, CDR3 DNA. A D gene is named only where the DNA matches it firmly. Expanded clones are given a class, and other clones once, few, many or no size at all.

>NA|TRBJ1-2|NA|TRBV5-4
CASSLRGGATPRGYTF
TGTGCCAGCAGCTTGAGGGGGGGGGCTACCCCCCGTGGCTACACCTTC
>TRBD2|TRBJ2-1|NA|TRBV6-4
CASSVLAGTYNEQFF
TGTGCCAGCAGTGTACTAGCGGGAACCTACAATGAGCAGTTCTTC
>NA|TRBJ2-1|NA|TRBV9
CASSGTDYNEQFF
TGTGCCAGCTCCGGGACTGACTACAATGAGCAGTTCTTC
>NA|TRBJ2-3|NA|TRBV5-1
CASSVQGDTQYF
TGCGCCAGCAGCGTACAGGGAGATACGCAGTATTTT
>TRBD1|TRBJ1-1|NA|TRBV27
CASRKVFRDRDGTEAFF
TGTGCCAGCAGAAAGGTTTTCCGGGACAGAGATGGCACTGAAGCTTTCTTT
>NA|TRBJ1-2|NA|TRBV2
CASRYRTPNYGYTF
TGTGCCAGCAGATACAGGACCCCTAACTATGGCTACACCTTC
>NA|TRBJ1-3|NA|TRBV4-2
CASSLQTWAGNTIYF
TGTGCCAGCAGCCTACAGACATGGGCTGGAAACACCATATATTTT
>NA|TRBJ1-5|NA|TRBV5-4
CASSLAGVNQPQHF
TGTGCCAGCAGCTTGGCAGGGGTCAATCAGCCCCAGCATTTT
>NA|TRBJ1-1|NA|TRBV7-3
CASSLMGGNTEAFF
TGTGCCAGCAGCTTAATGGGGGGGAACACTGAAGCTTTCTTT
>TRBD1|TRBJ1-1|NA|TRBV9
CASSVVDRGPEAFF
TGTGCCAGCAGCGTAGTGGACAGGGGCCCTGAAGCTTTCTTT
>NA|TRBJ2-2|NA|TRBV9
CASSGWAGSTGELFF
TGTGCCAGCAGCGGGTGGGCGGGGAGCACCGGGGAGCTGTTTTTT
>TRBD1|TRBJ2-7|NA|TRBV6-1
CASSLGQGGSYEQYF
TGTGCCAGCAGCCTAGGACAGGGAGGCAGCTACGAGCAGTACTTC
>NA|TRBJ1-4|NA|TRBV7-3
CASSPNHRANKLFF
TGTGCCAGCAGCCCTAATCACAGGGCGAATAAACTGTTTTTT
>NA|TRBJ1-5|NA|TRBV6-5
CASRGQLNQPQHF
TGTGCCAGCAGAGGACAGTTAAATCAGCCCCAGCATTTT
>NA|TRBJ1-3|NA|TRBV19
CASGDQGTGNTIYF
TGTGCCAGTGGTGATCAGGGCACTGGAAACACCATATATTTT
>TRBD1|TRBJ2-5|NA|TRBV29-1
CSVERWQSGGQETQYF
TGCAGCGTTGAACGTTGGCAGTCAGGGGGCCAAGAGACCCAGTACTTC
>NA|TRBJ1-2|NA|TRBV4-1
CASSQDRQTHYGYTF
TGCGCCAGCAGCCAAGATCGACAGACTCACTATGGCTACACCTTC
>TRBD2|TRBJ2-5|NA|TRBV11-2
CASSFILAGGPAEETQYF
TGTGCCAGCAGCTTTATACTAGCGGGAGGGCCGGCTGAGGAGACCCAGTACTTC
>TRBD1|TRBJ2-5|NA|TRBV29-1
CSVEGQGGETQYF
TGCAGCGTCGAGGGACAGGGAGGGGAGACCCAGTACTTC
>TRBD1|TRBJ2-7|NA|TRBV10-3
CAISESRPGQGGSYEQYF
TGTGCCATCAGTGAGTCAAGGCCCGGACAGGGGGGGTCCTACGAGCAGTACTTC
>NA|TRBJ2-7|NA|TRBV5-8
CASSLVGWSYEQYF
TGTGCCAGCAGCTTGGTCGGCTGGAGCTACGAGCAGTACTTC
>TRBD1|TRBJ1-3|NA|TRBV9
CASSAGPGQGSGNTIYF
TGTGCCAGCAGCGCCGGCCCGGGACAGGGGTCTGGAAACACCATATATTTT
>NA|TRBJ1-1|NA|TRBV6-1
CASSGVGGTEAFF
TGTGCCAGCAGTGGGGTAGGGGGCACTGAAGCTTTCTTT
>NA|TRBJ1-2|NA|TRBV9
CASSVAPGWEAYGYTF
TGTGCCAGCAGCGTAGCTCCGGGATGGGAGGCCTATGGCTACACCTTC
>TRBD2|TRBJ2-7|NA|TRBV6-5
CASSYSVRGDEQYF
TGTGCCAGCAGTTACTCTGTGCGGGGGGACGAGCAGTACTTC
>TRBD2|TRBJ2-2|medium-sized|TRBV6-4
CASSERGANTGELFF
TGTGCCAGCAGTGAGCGGGGGGCGAACACCGGGGAGCTGTTTTTT